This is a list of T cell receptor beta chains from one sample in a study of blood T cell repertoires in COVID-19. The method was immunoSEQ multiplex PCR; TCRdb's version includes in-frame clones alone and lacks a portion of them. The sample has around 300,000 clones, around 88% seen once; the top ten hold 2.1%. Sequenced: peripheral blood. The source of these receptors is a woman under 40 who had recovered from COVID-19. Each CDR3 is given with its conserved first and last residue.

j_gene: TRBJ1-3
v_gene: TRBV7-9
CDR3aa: CASRERVNAGNTIYF

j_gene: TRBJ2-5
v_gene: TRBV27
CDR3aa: CASRLRGGNQETQYF

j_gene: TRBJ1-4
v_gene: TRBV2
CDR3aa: CATAKRRTDEKLFF

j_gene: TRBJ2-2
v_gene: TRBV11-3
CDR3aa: CASSLGTSGNTGELFF

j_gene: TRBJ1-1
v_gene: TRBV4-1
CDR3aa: CASSQVYGNTEAFF

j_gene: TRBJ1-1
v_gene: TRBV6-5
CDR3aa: CASSYARRGDTEAFF

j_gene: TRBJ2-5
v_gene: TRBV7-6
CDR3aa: CASSLTPAVKETQYF

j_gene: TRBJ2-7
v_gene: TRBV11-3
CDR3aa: CASSLNGQEGDEQYF

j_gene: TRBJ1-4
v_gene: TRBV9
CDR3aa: CASSVGTGGEKLFF

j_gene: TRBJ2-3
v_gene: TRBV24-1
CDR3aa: CATFDRDYKPGRTQYF

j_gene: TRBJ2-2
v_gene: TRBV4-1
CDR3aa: CASSHEGEGSGELFF

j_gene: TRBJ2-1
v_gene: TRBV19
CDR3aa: CASRRTPKNEQFF

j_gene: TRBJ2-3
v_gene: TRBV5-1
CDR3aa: CASSLEGRRNTDTQYF

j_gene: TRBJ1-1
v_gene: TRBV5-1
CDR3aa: CASSSPPGQLNTEAFF

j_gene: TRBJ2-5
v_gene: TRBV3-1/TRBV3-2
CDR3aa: CASSQDLIGSAYQETQYF

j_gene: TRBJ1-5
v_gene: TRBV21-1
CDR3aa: CASSKAVTPLGNQPQHF

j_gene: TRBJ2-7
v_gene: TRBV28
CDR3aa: CASSFVGTGSYEQYF

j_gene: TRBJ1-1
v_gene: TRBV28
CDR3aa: CASSFGGLNTEAFF

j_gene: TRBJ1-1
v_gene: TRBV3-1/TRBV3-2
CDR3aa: CASSHSTGLTEAFF

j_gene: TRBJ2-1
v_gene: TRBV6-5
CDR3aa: CASSYSYSYNEQFF

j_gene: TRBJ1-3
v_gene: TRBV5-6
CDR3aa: CASSLGQYSGNTIYF

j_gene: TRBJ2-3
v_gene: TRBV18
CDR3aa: CASSWTDGTDTQYF

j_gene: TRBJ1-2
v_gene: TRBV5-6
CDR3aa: CASSKIVGQGDDGYTF

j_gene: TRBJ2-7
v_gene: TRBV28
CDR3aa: CASSPLFRGVYEQYF

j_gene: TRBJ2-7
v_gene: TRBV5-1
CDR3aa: CASSSGLSSYEQYF

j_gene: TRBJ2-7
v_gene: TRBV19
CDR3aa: CASSPGTSEATEQYF

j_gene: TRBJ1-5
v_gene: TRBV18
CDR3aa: CASSPLGGGDQPQHF

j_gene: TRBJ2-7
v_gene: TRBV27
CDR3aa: CASSSGQTLGEQYF

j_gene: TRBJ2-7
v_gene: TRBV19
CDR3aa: CASSTRGGSYEQYF

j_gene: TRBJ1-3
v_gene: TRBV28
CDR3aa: CASSLFPYTGWPYGNTIYF

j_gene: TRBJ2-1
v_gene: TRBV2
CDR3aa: CASRDPGLAGVNEQFF

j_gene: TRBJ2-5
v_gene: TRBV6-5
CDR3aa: CASRSGQSQETQYF

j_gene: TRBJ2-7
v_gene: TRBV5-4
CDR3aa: CASSFTYRGWGSYEQYF

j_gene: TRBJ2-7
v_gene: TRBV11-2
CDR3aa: CASSPQGRVLTYEQYF

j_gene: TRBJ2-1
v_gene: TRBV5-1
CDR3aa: CASSFGSGSPNEQFF

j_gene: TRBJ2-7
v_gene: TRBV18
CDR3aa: CASSPDNRYEQYF

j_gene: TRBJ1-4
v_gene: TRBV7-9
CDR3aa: CASSLPQGANEKLFF

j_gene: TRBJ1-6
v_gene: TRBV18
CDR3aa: CASSLETGPFSPLHF

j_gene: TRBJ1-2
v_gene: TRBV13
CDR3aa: CASSPRQIANYGYTF

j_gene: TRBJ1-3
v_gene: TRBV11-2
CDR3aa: CASSDRYGNTIYF

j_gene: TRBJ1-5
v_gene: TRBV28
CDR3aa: CASSLIPFNQPQHF

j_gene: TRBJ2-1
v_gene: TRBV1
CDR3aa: CTSRHLESGRSYNEQFF